Listed below are T cell receptor beta chains from one sample, sequenced in a study of radiotherapy plus CTLA-4 blockade in lung cancer. The data were produced by immunoSEQ multiplex PCR, yet TCRdb's version contains in-frame clones alone and is incomplete. The sample lists 90,000 to 150,000 clones, 78% seen once, with about 5.2% in the top ten. The source material was peripheral blood, sampled from a patient treated with radiotherapy plus ipilimumab. The receptors were sampled from a human donor with non-small cell lung cancer who had a partial response to radiotherapy plus ipilimumab. Both conserved end residues are trimmed from each CDR3.

J gene	V gene	CDR3 protein
TRBJ1-2	TRBV19	ASSILPVDYGYT
TRBJ2-1	TRBV15	ATSWERGYVEQF
TRBJ2-7	TRBV7-2	ASSRIQGWMGQY
TRBJ1-4	TRBV18	ASSPLIFRATNEKLF
TRBJ1-1	TRBV18	ASSPLLNTEAF
TRBJ2-1	TRBV7-6	ASSLAVPGSSYNEQF
TRBJ2-5	TRBV4-1	ASSQEDRGGETQY
TRBJ2-2	TRBV19	ASSPTGGTGELF
TRBJ2-3	TRBV2	ASSEEASGRALDTQY
TRBJ2-1	TRBV19	ASKELAGVQGEQF
TRBJ2-1	TRBV18	ASSPPSAANNEQF
TRBJ2-7	TRBV6-5	ASSYRDRGPYEQY
TRBJ2-7	TRBV2	ATSPVASGTYEQY
NA	TRBV27	ASSWRASAYEQY
TRBJ1-2	TRBV19	ASSIQWGVYGYT
TRBJ1-5	TRBV7-9	ASSQGQGRQPQH
TRBJ1-5	TRBV30	AWERPGQGSGQPQH
TRBJ2-6	TRBV18	ASSPQGSGANVLT
TRBJ1-5	TRBV4-2	ASSQVAAGNQPQH
TRBJ2-3	TRBV5-1	ASSFSGSEADTQY
TRBJ2-1	TRBV5-1	ASSLNEVRLYNEQF
TRBJ1-1	TRBV18	ASLGGGGTEAF
TRBJ2-5	TRBV4-2	ASSLRREETQY
TRBJ1-1	TRBV7-9	ASSLETGGNTEAF
TRBJ2-1	TRBV29-1	SVRREGNEQF
TRBJ2-1	TRBV9	ASSGRNAVNEQF
TRBJ2-5	TRBV28	ASSWDSLLETQY
TRBJ1-1	TRBV29-1	SVIEYGTEAF
TRBJ2-3	TRBV6-5	ASTLQGTSADTQY
TRBJ1-4	TRBV9	ASSVVGGGGEKLF
TRBJ2-1	TRBV6-5	ASSLTDKQF
TRBJ2-7	TRBV7-9	ASSFRRDYNAYEQY
TRBJ1-2	TRBV7-8	ASSFERQGHGYT
TRBJ2-7	TRBV5-1	ASNRWGGEGSYEQY
TRBJ1-1	TRBV5-8	ASSTGGRMRTEAF
TRBJ1-6	TRBV2	ASRAQETYNSPLH
TRBJ2-7	TRBV28	ASLNTGTYEQY
TRBJ2-5	TRBV5-1	ASSQGLDGETQY
TRBJ2-5	TRBV6-1	ASSEAPGSPIETQY
TRBJ2-1	TRBV27	ASSPRGFLNEQF
TRBJ1-1	TRBV29-1	SVEGSGGGTEAF
TRBJ1-2	TRBV18	ASSPTGGQDNFYGYT
TRBJ1-2	TRBV13	ASSLGRQGAYGYT
TRBJ2-7	TRBV7-6	ASSLAAARGLARSYEQY
TRBJ1-1	TRBV6-1	ASSLTVNTEAF
TRBJ1-5	TRBV28	ASSYQGQGYQPQH
TRBJ2-2	TRBV6-1	ASRTTGGAGELF
TRBJ2-2	TRBV19	ASSMAAGGTGELF
TRBJ2-3	TRBV19	ASSIGGGGTDTQY
TRBJ2-7	TRBV5-1	ASSLGLAGGRYEQY
TRBJ1-2	TRBV28	ASSGPRREYYGYT
TRBJ2-1	TRBV7-6	ASSLSRAGRSLKIGDEQF
TRBJ2-2	TRBV28	ASSLVGANTGELF